Listed below are T cell receptor beta chains from one sample, sequenced in a study of shared clonotypes between healthy human individuals. Generated by immunoSEQ multiplex PCR, the TCRdb table keeps only in-frame clones and is missing some. The table shows roughly 2.2 million clones, with just under 95% occurring only once. Sequenced input: naive CD4+ T cells from PBMCs. The source of these receptors is a man aged 18 to 29 in good health. Some clones in this sample may be carry-over from other donors' samples. The CDR3 runs from the conserved cysteine through the conserved F or W. Each record gives: J gene, V gene, clone size, CDR3 length, D gene, CDR3 DNA, CDR3 protein. A D gene is named only where the DNA matches it firmly. The size field is filled for only some rows; it gives once, few, many or a size class.

J gene: TRBJ1-5; V gene: TRBV7-2; clone size: -; CDR3 length: 15; D gene: -; CDR3 DNA: TGTGCCAGCAGCTTAGGAGGTTCTGGCAATCAGCCCCAGCATTTT; CDR3 protein: CASSLGGSGNQPQHF
J gene: TRBJ2-2; V gene: TRBV5-6; clone size: -; CDR3 length: 17; D gene: TRBD2; CDR3 DNA: TGTGCCAGCAGCACACAGTCCGGGAGGGCCCGGGCCGGGGAGCTGTTTTTT; CDR3 protein: CASSTQSGRARAGELFF
J gene: TRBJ2-7; V gene: TRBV14; clone size: -; CDR3 length: 14; D gene: -; CDR3 DNA: TGTGCCAGCAGCCAAGATAATGGTTACTACGAGCAGTACTTC; CDR3 protein: CASSQDNGYYEQYF
J gene: TRBJ2-3; V gene: TRBV7-3; clone size: -; CDR3 length: 13; D gene: -; CDR3 DNA: TGTGCCAGCAGCTGGGCGCGGACAGATACGCAGTATTTT; CDR3 protein: CASSWARTDTQYF
J gene: TRBJ2-7; V gene: TRBV6-5; clone size: once; CDR3 length: 15; D gene: TRBD1; CDR3 DNA: TGTGCCAGCAGTCCCCTAGGACAGGGGGCGGGAGAGCAGTACTTC; CDR3 protein: CASSPLGQGAGEQYF
J gene: TRBJ1-1; V gene: TRBV27; clone size: -; CDR3 length: 13; D gene: TRBD1; CDR3 DNA: TGTGCCAGCAGCACGACAGGGATCACTGAAGCTTTCTTT; CDR3 protein: CASSTTGITEAFF
J gene: TRBJ2-4; V gene: TRBV25-1; clone size: -; CDR3 length: 15; D gene: TRBD1; CDR3 DNA: TGTGCCAGCAGTGACCCGGGACAGGGGGTAAACATTCAGTACTTC; CDR3 protein: CASSDPGQGVNIQYF
J gene: TRBJ1-5; V gene: TRBV2; clone size: few; CDR3 length: 14; D gene: -; CDR3 DNA: TGTGCCAGCAGTATGGGACGGAGCAATCAGCCCCAGCATTTT; CDR3 protein: CASSMGRSNQPQHF
J gene: TRBJ1-5; V gene: TRBV10-3; clone size: -; CDR3 length: 16; D gene: -; CDR3 DNA: TGTGCCATCAGTGAGTCGACTCGCGTCAGCGGCTGGCCCCAGCATTTT; CDR3 protein: CAISESTRVSGWPQHF
J gene: TRBJ2-7; V gene: TRBV27; clone size: -; CDR3 length: 15; D gene: -; CDR3 DNA: TGTGCCAGCCAAATCGGAGGGATAGGGACCTACGAGCAGTACTTC; CDR3 protein: CASQIGGIGTYEQYF
J gene: TRBJ2-5; V gene: TRBV9; clone size: -; CDR3 length: 13; D gene: -; CDR3 DNA: TGTGCCAGCAGCGTCCGACTTCAAGAGACCCAGTACTTC; CDR3 protein: CASSVRLQETQYF
J gene: TRBJ1-4; V gene: TRBV6-1; clone size: -; CDR3 length: 13; D gene: -; CDR3 DNA: TGTGCCAGCAGGGACAACGTAAATGAAAAACTGTTTTTT; CDR3 protein: CASRDNVNEKLFF
J gene: TRBJ2-3; V gene: TRBV30; clone size: -; CDR3 length: 12; D gene: -; CDR3 DNA: TGTGCCTGGAGTGCCCCGGGACAAACGCAGTATTTT; CDR3 protein: CAWSAPGQTQYF
J gene: TRBJ2-5; V gene: TRBV15; clone size: -; CDR3 length: 13; D gene: TRBD2; CDR3 DNA: TGTGCCACCAGCGGGAGGGCCAGAGAGACCCAGTACTTC; CDR3 protein: CATSGRARETQYF
J gene: TRBJ1-5; V gene: TRBV4-1; clone size: -; CDR3 length: 17; D gene: TRBD1; CDR3 DNA: TGCGCCAGCAGCCGAGGGACAGGGGGCATGGGCAATCAGCCCCAGCATTTT; CDR3 protein: CASSRGTGGMGNQPQHF
J gene: TRBJ2-3; V gene: TRBV5-1; clone size: -; CDR3 length: 15; D gene: TRBD2; CDR3 DNA: TGCGCCAGCAGCCCCTTAGCGGGACATACAGATACGCAGTATTTT; CDR3 protein: CASSPLAGHTDTQYF
J gene: TRBJ2-3; V gene: TRBV14; clone size: -; CDR3 length: 15; D gene: -; CDR3 DNA: TGTGCCAGCAGCCCTTTAGCGGAAGGAGGAGATACGCAGTATTTT; CDR3 protein: CASSPLAEGGDTQYF
J gene: TRBJ2-7; V gene: TRBV10-3; clone size: -; CDR3 length: 14; D gene: TRBD1; CDR3 DNA: TGTGCCATCAGCGAAGGACAGGGAAACTACGAGCAGTACTTC; CDR3 protein: CAISEGQGNYEQYF
J gene: TRBJ1-1; V gene: TRBV28; clone size: -; CDR3 length: 16; D gene: -; CDR3 DNA: TGTGCCAGCAGTTGGTTGGGGGGCCGGGGTAACACTGAAGCTTTCTTT; CDR3 protein: CASSWLGGRGNTEAFF
J gene: TRBJ1-2; V gene: TRBV18; clone size: once; CDR3 length: 15; D gene: -; CDR3 DNA: TGTGCCAGCTCACCTGGGGCAGGGAGGAGCTATGGCTACACCTTC; CDR3 protein: CASSPGAGRSYGYTF
J gene: TRBJ2-7; V gene: TRBV28; clone size: -; CDR3 length: 11; D gene: -; CDR3 DNA: TGTGCCAGCAGTTTAGGAGGCGAGCAGTACTTC; CDR3 protein: CASSLGGEQYF
J gene: TRBJ2-5; V gene: TRBV5-8; clone size: -; CDR3 length: 15; D gene: TRBD2; CDR3 DNA: TGTGCCAGCAGCTCGCCAGGACTAGCCCAGGAGACCCAGTACTTC; CDR3 protein: CASSSPGLAQETQYF
J gene: TRBJ2-5; V gene: TRBV5-6; clone size: -; CDR3 length: 13; D gene: TRBD1; CDR3 DNA: TGTGCCAGCAGCTTGTCGAACAGGGGGTTAATAGACTTC; CDR3 protein: CASSLSNRGLIDF
J gene: TRBJ2-7; V gene: TRBV2; clone size: -; CDR3 length: 14; D gene: TRBD1; CDR3 DNA: TGTGCCAGCAGTCGGACAGGGGCCATGGGCGAGCAGTACTTC; CDR3 protein: CASSRTGAMGEQYF
J gene: TRBJ1-2; V gene: TRBV29-1; clone size: -; CDR3 length: 12; D gene: -; CDR3 DNA: TGCAGCGTTGACGGCGGCGGCGCTGGCTACACCTTC; CDR3 protein: CSVDGGGAGYTF
J gene: TRBJ2-1; V gene: TRBV7-3; clone size: -; CDR3 length: 14; D gene: -; CDR3 DNA: TGTGCCAGCAGCGACCAAAGCTCCTACAATGAGCAGTTCTTC; CDR3 protein: CASSDQSSYNEQFF
J gene: TRBJ1-2; V gene: TRBV6-1; clone size: -; CDR3 length: 12; D gene: TRBD1; CDR3 DNA: TGTGCCAGCGGGGGACAGGAGAACGGCTACACCTTC; CDR3 protein: CASGGQENGYTF
J gene: TRBJ2-1; V gene: TRBV14; clone size: once; CDR3 length: 19; D gene: TRBD2; CDR3 DNA: TGTGCCAGCAGCTTAGATGGGACTAGAACCGCGCGGCTTTACAATGAGCAGTTCTTC; CDR3 protein: CASSLDGTRTARLYNEQFF
J gene: TRBJ1-1; V gene: TRBV29-1; clone size: -; CDR3 length: 13; D gene: -; CDR3 DNA: TGCAGCGTTGTTCGTCAGGGCCCCACTGAAGCTTTCTTT; CDR3 protein: CSVVRQGPTEAFF
J gene: TRBJ2-4; V gene: TRBV15; clone size: -; CDR3 length: 14; D gene: -; CDR3 DNA: TGTGCCACCAGCAGAGGGCTAGCCAAAAACATTCAGTACTTC; CDR3 protein: CATSRGLAKNIQYF
J gene: TRBJ1-5; V gene: TRBV28; clone size: -; CDR3 length: 14; D gene: -; CDR3 DNA: TGTGCCAGCAGTGCCCCCGGGGCGGGGCAGCCCCAGCATTTT; CDR3 protein: CASSAPGAGQPQHF
J gene: TRBJ1-4; V gene: TRBV2; clone size: -; CDR3 length: 11; D gene: -; CDR3 DNA: TGTGCCAGCAGTCTACAGGAAAAACTGTTTTTT; CDR3 protein: CASSLQEKLFF
J gene: TRBJ2-7; V gene: TRBV5-1; clone size: -; CDR3 length: 15; D gene: -; CDR3 DNA: TGCGCCAGCGGCCTAGGACCCCTCAGGGCTTACGAGCAGTACTTC; CDR3 protein: CASGLGPLRAYEQYF
J gene: TRBJ2-1; V gene: TRBV5-1; clone size: -; CDR3 length: 15; D gene: -; CDR3 DNA: TGCGCCAGCAGCTTTGGGGGTCAGCGCGGCCATGAGCAGTTCTTC; CDR3 protein: CASSFGGQRGHEQFF
J gene: TRBJ2-3; V gene: TRBV9; clone size: -; CDR3 length: 16; D gene: -; CDR3 DNA: TGTGCCAGCAGCCCCAGGGACCGCGTTAGCACAGATACGCAGTATTTT; CDR3 protein: CASSPRDRVSTDTQYF
J gene: TRBJ2-7; V gene: TRBV29-1; clone size: -; CDR3 length: 12; D gene: TRBD2; CDR3 DNA: TGCAGCGCTAGGACTAGCTATTACGAGCAGTACTTC; CDR3 protein: CSARTSYYEQYF
J gene: TRBJ2-3; V gene: TRBV7-2; clone size: -; CDR3 length: 14; D gene: -; CDR3 DNA: TGTGCCAGCAGCCCTGATGTCGGCCAAGATACGCAGTATTTT; CDR3 protein: CASSPDVGQDTQYF
J gene: TRBJ2-6; V gene: TRBV27; clone size: -; CDR3 length: 17; D gene: TRBD2; CDR3 DNA: TGTGCCAGCAGACTAGCGGGAGCCTTCTCTGGGGCCAACGTCCTGACTTTC; CDR3 protein: CASRLAGAFSGANVLTF
J gene: TRBJ2-3; V gene: TRBV9; clone size: -; CDR3 length: 17; D gene: -; CDR3 DNA: TGTGCCAGCAGCCCCCGCTACACTAGTCTGGGCACAGATACGCAGTATTTT; CDR3 protein: CASSPRYTSLGTDTQYF
J gene: TRBJ2-5; V gene: TRBV5-1; clone size: -; CDR3 length: 16; D gene: TRBD1; CDR3 DNA: TGCGCCAGCAGCATCCGCGGACAGGGTCAGCAAGAGACCCAGTACTTC; CDR3 protein: CASSIRGQGQQETQYF